This TCR beta chain comes out of a study of cytomegalovirus exposure and HLA in healthy donors. The method was immunoSEQ multiplex PCR; TCRdb's version includes in-frame clones alone and lacks a portion of them. This repertoire shows 280,000 or so clones, roughly 90% found once; its top ten account for about 0.85%. The CDR3 spans 14 residues. From germline, CDR1 is KGHSH and CDR2 LQKENI. Unmatched junction bases numbered 9, after V lost 3 bases and J lost 9 bases. Sequences were obtained from PBMCs. The chain is built from TRBV18 and TRBJ2-7; 9 nucleotides line up with TRBD2. This receptor was obtained from a woman aged 18-29 years in good health and CMV-seronegative. The CDR3 protein is CASSPLQREVVQYF. The CDR3, as DNA: TGTGCCAGCTCACCGCTCCAGCGGGAGGTTGTGCAGTACTTC.